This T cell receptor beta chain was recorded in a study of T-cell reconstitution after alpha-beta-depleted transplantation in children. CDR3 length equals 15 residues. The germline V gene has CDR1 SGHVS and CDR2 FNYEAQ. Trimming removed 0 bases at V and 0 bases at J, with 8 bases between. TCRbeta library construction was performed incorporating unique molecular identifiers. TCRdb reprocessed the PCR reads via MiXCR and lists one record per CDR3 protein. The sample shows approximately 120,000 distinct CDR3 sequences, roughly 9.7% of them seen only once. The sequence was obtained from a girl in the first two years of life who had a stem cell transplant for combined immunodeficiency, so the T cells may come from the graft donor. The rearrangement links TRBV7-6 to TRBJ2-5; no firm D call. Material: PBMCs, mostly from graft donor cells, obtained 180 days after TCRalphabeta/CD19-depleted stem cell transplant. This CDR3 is CASSLAVGNQETQYF. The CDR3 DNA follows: TGTGCCAGCAGCTTAGCAGTAGGGAACCAAGAGACCCAGTACTTC.